A selection of T cell receptor beta chains follows, all from one sample in a study of blood T cell repertoires in COVID-19. Generated by immunoSEQ multiplex PCR, the TCRdb table keeps only in-frame clones and is missing some. The sample carries 200,000 to 250,000 clones, roughly 87% recorded once. Sequencing was carried out using peripheral blood. The origin of the receptors is a man aged 40-49 years with active or convalescent COVID-19. Each CDR3 is given with its conserved first and last residue. Each record gives: J gene, clone size, V gene, D gene, CDR3 DNA, CDR3 protein. D genes are given only for firm matches. Rows give clone size only sometimes, using once, few, many, or a class for an expanded clone.

j_call: TRBJ2-7; clone_size: NA; v_call: TRBV9; d_call: TRBD2; cdr3_nt: TGTGCCAGCAGCCCAGGTGGTTGGACTAGCGGGAGCGGCGAGCAGTACTTC; cdr3_aa: CASSPGGWTSGSGEQYF
j_call: TRBJ1-1; clone_size: NA; v_call: TRBV6-1; d_call: TRBD1; cdr3_nt: TGTGCCAGCAGTGAAGGGTTGGACAGGGGGCTGACTGAAGCTTTCTTT; cdr3_aa: CASSEGLDRGLTEAFF
j_call: TRBJ1-6; clone_size: once; v_call: TRBV5-6; d_call: NA; cdr3_nt: TGTGCCAGCAGCCCCACTGGACTGCTCCACTTT; cdr3_aa: CASSPTGLLHF
j_call: TRBJ2-7; clone_size: NA; v_call: TRBV28; d_call: NA; cdr3_nt: TGTGCCAGCACTGTGGCGGCAAACTACGAGCAGTACTTC; cdr3_aa: CASTVAANYEQYF
j_call: TRBJ1-2; clone_size: NA; v_call: TRBV29-1; d_call: NA; cdr3_nt: TGCAGCGGGGACACCATCCCCGGTGGCTATGGCTACACCTTC; cdr3_aa: CSGDTIPGGYGYTF
j_call: TRBJ1-4; clone_size: NA; v_call: TRBV10-3; d_call: TRBD1; cdr3_nt: TGTGCCGTGGGACAGGTCCCTGAAAAACTGTTTTTT; cdr3_aa: CAVGQVPEKLFF
j_call: TRBJ2-3; clone_size: NA; v_call: TRBV2; d_call: TRBD1; cdr3_nt: TGTGCCAGCGGCAACGGACAGGGAAGCACAGATACGCAGTATTTT; cdr3_aa: CASGNGQGSTDTQYF
j_call: TRBJ2-3; clone_size: NA; v_call: TRBV11-2; d_call: NA; cdr3_nt: TGTGCCAGCAGCTTAGATGAGGGGGAGTTCACAGATACGCAGTATTTT; cdr3_aa: CASSLDEGEFTDTQYF
j_call: TRBJ2-1; clone_size: NA; v_call: TRBV5-1; d_call: TRBD1; cdr3_nt: TGCGCCAGCAGCTGGACGACAGGGGTAAATGAGCAGTTCTTC; cdr3_aa: CASSWTTGVNEQFF
j_call: TRBJ1-1; clone_size: NA; v_call: TRBV2; d_call: NA; cdr3_nt: TGTGCCAGCAGTCAGTTCACTGAAGCTTTCTTT; cdr3_aa: CASSQFTEAFF
j_call: TRBJ1-1; clone_size: NA; v_call: TRBV7-9; d_call: NA; cdr3_nt: TGTGCCAGCAGCTTCGAGATTCTTACTGAAGCTTTCTTT; cdr3_aa: CASSFEILTEAFF
j_call: TRBJ1-2; clone_size: NA; v_call: TRBV27; d_call: TRBD1; cdr3_nt: TGTGCCAGCAGTTTATGGTCGGGGGACGGGACAGGGTATAGATATGGCTACACCTTC; cdr3_aa: CASSLWSGDGTGYRYGYTF
j_call: TRBJ2-7; clone_size: NA; v_call: TRBV28; d_call: TRBD1; cdr3_nt: TGTGCCAGCAGTTCTACAGGGGAAAGGAGCTCCTACGAGCAGTACTTC; cdr3_aa: CASSSTGERSSYEQYF
j_call: TRBJ2-1; clone_size: NA; v_call: TRBV19; d_call: TRBD1; cdr3_nt: TGTGCCAGTAGTATAGATGCACAGGGGATTTGGGTTGAGCAGTTCTTC; cdr3_aa: CASSIDAQGIWVEQFF
j_call: TRBJ1-2; clone_size: NA; v_call: TRBV9; d_call: NA; cdr3_nt: TGTGCCAGCAGCGTAGAAACTCTAGGCCGTGGCTACACCTTC; cdr3_aa: CASSVETLGRGYTF
j_call: TRBJ2-1; clone_size: once; v_call: TRBV7-6; d_call: NA; cdr3_nt: TGTGCCAGCAGCTCCCAGGGTAGGGCCAATGAGCAGTTCTTC; cdr3_aa: CASSSQGRANEQFF
j_call: TRBJ2-1; clone_size: NA; v_call: TRBV6-5; d_call: NA; cdr3_nt: TGTGCCAGCAGTCGAGAGGGTGAGCAGTTCTTC; cdr3_aa: CASSREGEQFF
j_call: TRBJ1-4; clone_size: NA; v_call: TRBV2; d_call: NA; cdr3_nt: TGTGCCAGCAGTAGACAGATTCTGGTGGAAGAAAAACTGTTTTTT; cdr3_aa: CASSRQILVEEKLFF
j_call: TRBJ1-2; clone_size: NA; v_call: TRBV7-9; d_call: TRBD1; cdr3_nt: TGTGCCAGCAGCGCTATGACAGGGAACTATGGCTACACCTTC; cdr3_aa: CASSAMTGNYGYTF
j_call: TRBJ2-7; clone_size: NA; v_call: TRBV7-9; d_call: NA; cdr3_nt: TGTGCCACCGACCAGGGGAGCGAGCAGTACTTC; cdr3_aa: CATDQGSEQYF
j_call: TRBJ1-2; clone_size: NA; v_call: TRBV5-4; d_call: NA; cdr3_nt: TGTGCCAGCAGCCCAGTCCCAGGGATAAATGGCTACACCTTC; cdr3_aa: CASSPVPGINGYTF
j_call: TRBJ1-1; clone_size: few; v_call: TRBV19; d_call: TRBD1; cdr3_nt: TGTGCCAGTAGTTTGGCAGGGGGCTTAGGAGGCGAAGCTTTCTTT; cdr3_aa: CASSLAGGLGGEAFF
j_call: TRBJ2-7; clone_size: NA; v_call: TRBV2; d_call: TRBD1; cdr3_nt: TGTGCCAGGAGACAGGGGTACGAGCAGTACTTC; cdr3_aa: CARRQGYEQYF
j_call: TRBJ1-1; clone_size: NA; v_call: TRBV10-3; d_call: TRBD1; cdr3_nt: TGTGCCATCACTCGGACAGGGGGCTACACTGAAGCTTTCTTT; cdr3_aa: CAITRTGGYTEAFF
j_call: TRBJ2-2; clone_size: NA; v_call: TRBV7-6; d_call: TRBD1; cdr3_nt: TGTGCCAGCAGCTACGGGACAGCGAACACCGGGGAGCTGTTTTTT; cdr3_aa: CASSYGTANTGELFF
j_call: TRBJ2-1; clone_size: NA; v_call: TRBV28; d_call: NA; cdr3_nt: TGTGCCAGCAGTTCGGGGGGGTCGGGACAGGGTCGCAATGAGCAGTTCTTC; cdr3_aa: CASSSGGSGQGRNEQFF
j_call: TRBJ2-7; clone_size: NA; v_call: TRBV28; d_call: NA; cdr3_nt: TGTGCCAGCAGTTCCCTGAGGGGGGGCCTCGGCGAGCAGTACTTC; cdr3_aa: CASSSLRGGLGEQYF
j_call: TRBJ1-2; clone_size: once; v_call: TRBV28; d_call: NA; cdr3_nt: TGTGCCAGCAGTTTAAAGCATCATACCTTTAACTATGGCTACACCTTC; cdr3_aa: CASSLKHHTFNYGYTF
j_call: TRBJ2-1; clone_size: NA; v_call: TRBV6-6; d_call: TRBD2; cdr3_nt: TGTGCCAGCAGCCCCCGGGGCGGGGGTTACAATGAGCAGTTCTTC; cdr3_aa: CASSPRGGGYNEQFF
j_call: TRBJ1-1; clone_size: NA; v_call: TRBV10-1; d_call: TRBD1; cdr3_nt: TGCGCCAGCAGTGTGGGACAGATGAACACTGAAGCTTTCTTT; cdr3_aa: CASSVGQMNTEAFF
j_call: TRBJ1-3; clone_size: NA; v_call: TRBV27; d_call: TRBD1; cdr3_nt: TGTGCCAGCAGTTACCTTCGCCGACAGGGTCCCATTTCACCCAACGGCCCTGGAAACACCATATATTTT; cdr3_aa: CASSYLRRQGPISPNGPGNTIYF
j_call: TRBJ1-4; clone_size: NA; v_call: TRBV5-1; d_call: TRBD1; cdr3_nt: TGCGCCAGCAGCTATACAGGGGTCTTTAATGAAAAACTGTTTTTT; cdr3_aa: CASSYTGVFNEKLFF
j_call: TRBJ2-1; clone_size: NA; v_call: TRBV19; d_call: NA; cdr3_nt: TGTGCCAGTACGGAGGGGAACTACTGGGATGAGCAGTTCTTC; cdr3_aa: CASTEGNYWDEQFF
j_call: TRBJ2-2; clone_size: NA; v_call: TRBV28; d_call: TRBD2; cdr3_nt: TGTGCCAGTCTACGGGAGGAGGTCGCCGGGGAGCTGTTTTTT; cdr3_aa: CASLREEVAGELFF
j_call: TRBJ2-5; clone_size: NA; v_call: TRBV7-3; d_call: TRBD1; cdr3_nt: TGTGCCAGCAGTCGACAGGGTGCGGAGACCCAGTACTTC; cdr3_aa: CASSRQGAETQYF
j_call: TRBJ1-5; clone_size: few; v_call: TRBV9; d_call: TRBD1; cdr3_nt: TGTGCCAGCAGCGTACAGGGGGCGCGAGATCAGCCCCAGCATTTT; cdr3_aa: CASSVQGARDQPQHF
j_call: TRBJ1-4; clone_size: NA; v_call: TRBV25-1; d_call: NA; cdr3_nt: TGTGCGTCCAGGGGTCCGGTTGGTAGTGAAAAACTGTTTTTT; cdr3_aa: CASRGPVGSEKLFF
j_call: TRBJ1-1; clone_size: NA; v_call: TRBV4-1; d_call: TRBD1; cdr3_nt: TGCGCCAGCAGCCAAGGGGGGACAGGGAGCACTGAAGCTTTCTTT; cdr3_aa: CASSQGGTGSTEAFF
j_call: TRBJ1-1; clone_size: NA; v_call: TRBV7-9; d_call: TRBD1; cdr3_nt: TGTGCCAGCAGCTTACACGAGACAGGGCGGACTGAAGCTTTCTTT; cdr3_aa: CASSLHETGRTEAFF
j_call: TRBJ2-5; clone_size: NA; v_call: TRBV7-8; d_call: TRBD1; cdr3_nt: TGTGCCAGCAGCCAGACAGGGAGTGTAGAGACCCAGTACTTC; cdr3_aa: CASSQTGSVETQYF
j_call: TRBJ2-5; clone_size: NA; v_call: TRBV4-2; d_call: TRBD1; cdr3_nt: TGTGCCAGCAGCCAAGATTTAGGGACAGGGAGAGAGACCCAGTACTTC; cdr3_aa: CASSQDLGTGRETQYF
j_call: TRBJ1-1; clone_size: once; v_call: TRBV7-9; d_call: TRBD1; cdr3_nt: TGTGCCAGCAGAGACAGGGTGGGCACTGAAGCTTTCTTT; cdr3_aa: CASRDRVGTEAFF
j_call: TRBJ1-4; clone_size: NA; v_call: TRBV7-9; d_call: NA; cdr3_nt: TGTGCCAGCAGCCCCCCACGGGGGACTAATGAAAAACTGTTTTTT; cdr3_aa: CASSPPRGTNEKLFF
j_call: TRBJ1-2; clone_size: NA; v_call: TRBV9; d_call: NA; cdr3_nt: TGTGCCAGCAGCGTAGTTGAGTTGGCAGGAAGTGGCTACACCTTC; cdr3_aa: CASSVVELAGSGYTF
j_call: TRBJ1-1; clone_size: NA; v_call: TRBV18; d_call: TRBD1; cdr3_nt: TGTGCCAGCTCACCACCAAATGTCGTAGGTGGGGGACAGACGAACACTGAAGCTTTCTTT; cdr3_aa: CASSPPNVVGGGQTNTEAFF
j_call: TRBJ2-4; clone_size: NA; v_call: TRBV30; d_call: TRBD1; cdr3_nt: TGTGCCTGGGGACAGGTGAGGAACATTCAGTACTTC; cdr3_aa: CAWGQVRNIQYF
j_call: TRBJ1-5; clone_size: NA; v_call: TRBV28; d_call: NA; cdr3_nt: TGTGCCACCACTCCCGGGGTTAGGAGCAATCAGCCCCAGCATTTT; cdr3_aa: CATTPGVRSNQPQHF
j_call: TRBJ2-7; clone_size: NA; v_call: TRBV27; d_call: NA; cdr3_nt: TGTGCCAGCAGTTTAGGCGACAGAGGCGAGCAGTACTTC; cdr3_aa: CASSLGDRGEQYF
j_call: TRBJ2-7; clone_size: once; v_call: TRBV10-3; d_call: NA; cdr3_nt: TGTGCCATCAGTGAAGTTCCAGCGGAGGCTTTCTACGAGCAGTACTTC; cdr3_aa: CAISEVPAEAFYEQYF
j_call: TRBJ2-7; clone_size: NA; v_call: TRBV25-1; d_call: TRBD1; cdr3_nt: TGTGCCAGCAGTAAACAGGGGCCCTCCTACGAGCAGTACTTC; cdr3_aa: CASSKQGPSYEQYF
j_call: TRBJ1-5; clone_size: NA; v_call: TRBV19; d_call: NA; cdr3_nt: TGTGCCAGTAGTATAGGGGGGGTCGACAATCAGCCCCAGCATTTT; cdr3_aa: CASSIGGVDNQPQHF
j_call: TRBJ1-2; clone_size: once; v_call: TRBV9; d_call: NA; cdr3_nt: TGTGCCAGCAGCGTGGGCATCGATGGCTACACCTTC; cdr3_aa: CASSVGIDGYTF
j_call: TRBJ2-3; clone_size: NA; v_call: TRBV9; d_call: NA; cdr3_nt: TGTGCCAGCAGCCCGGGGATGAGCGGAAGTAGCACAGATACGCAGTATTTT; cdr3_aa: CASSPGMSGSSTDTQYF
j_call: TRBJ1-5; clone_size: NA; v_call: TRBV5-1; d_call: TRBD1; cdr3_nt: TGCGCCAGCAGCAGCGGGGACAGGGTTGATCAGCCCCAGCATTTT; cdr3_aa: CASSSGDRVDQPQHF
j_call: TRBJ1-1; clone_size: NA; v_call: TRBV6-1; d_call: TRBD1; cdr3_nt: TGTGCCAGCAGTGACCAGGGGGTCGCTGAAGCTTTCTTT; cdr3_aa: CASSDQGVAEAFF